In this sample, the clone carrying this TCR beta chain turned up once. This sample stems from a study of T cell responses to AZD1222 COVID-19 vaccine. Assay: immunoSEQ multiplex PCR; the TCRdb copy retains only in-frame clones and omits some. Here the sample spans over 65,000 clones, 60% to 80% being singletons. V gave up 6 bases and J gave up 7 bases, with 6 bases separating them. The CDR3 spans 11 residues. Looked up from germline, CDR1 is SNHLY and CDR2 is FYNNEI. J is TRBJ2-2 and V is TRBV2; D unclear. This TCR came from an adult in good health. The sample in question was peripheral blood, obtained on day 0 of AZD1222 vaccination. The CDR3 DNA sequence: TGTGCCAGCAGCCTTAACGGGGAGCTGTTTTTT. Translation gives CASSLNGELFF.